This TCR beta chain was documented in a study of CXCR3-negative and CXCR3-positive naive CD8 T cells. Notes on the study in general: High diversity, comparable across both naive subsets, contrasted with much lower diversity in memory CD8+ cells.

Turning to this clonotype: Its antigen remains unidentified.

Naive cells were sorted as CD45RO-, CCR7+, CD27+ and CD95-. UMI-tagged TRB cDNA libraries were built via 5' RACE. No DNA is given; TCRdb re-called the 5' RACE reads and lists each CDR3 protein once. The sample table includes 130,000 or so distinct CDR3 sequences. Looked up from germline, CDR1 is SGHTA and CDR2 is FQGTGA. The CDR3 is 18 amino acids. The receptor was derived from a human donor in good health. Some clones in this sample may be carry-over from other donors' samples. Sequences were obtained from naive CXCR3- CD8+ T cells from blood. As to subset: CD45RO-CCR7+CD27+CD95- naive CD8+ T cells lacking CXCR3 (TNR3-). The rearrangement joins TRBV7-3 to TRBJ2-2; TCRdb lists TRBD2, though no DNA is available to test this call. The CDR3 region is CASSLIHLPTSNTGELFF.